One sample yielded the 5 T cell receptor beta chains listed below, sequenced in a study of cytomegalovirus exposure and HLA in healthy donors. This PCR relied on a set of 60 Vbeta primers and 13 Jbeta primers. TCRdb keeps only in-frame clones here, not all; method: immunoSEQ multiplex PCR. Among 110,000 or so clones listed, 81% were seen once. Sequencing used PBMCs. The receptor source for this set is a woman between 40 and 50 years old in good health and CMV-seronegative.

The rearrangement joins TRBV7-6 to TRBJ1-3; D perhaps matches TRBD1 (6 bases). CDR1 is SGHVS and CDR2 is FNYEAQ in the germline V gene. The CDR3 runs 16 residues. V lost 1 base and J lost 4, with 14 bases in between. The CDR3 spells CASSLVIGGLGNTIYF. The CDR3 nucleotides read TGTGCCAGCAGCTTAGTAATCGGGGGGCTCGGAAACACCATATATTTT.

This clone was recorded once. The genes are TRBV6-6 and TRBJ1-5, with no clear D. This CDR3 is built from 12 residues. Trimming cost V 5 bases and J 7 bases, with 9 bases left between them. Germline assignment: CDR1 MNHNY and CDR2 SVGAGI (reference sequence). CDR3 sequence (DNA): TGTGCCAGCAGTAATAACAGACAGCCCCAGCATTTT. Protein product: CASSNNRQPQHF.

CDR3 sequence (DNA): TGTGCCAGCAGTTCCCGAGGAGGGAGCTCCTATAATTCACCCCTCCACTTT. Amino acid sequence: CASSSRGGSSYNSPLHF. The chain carries TRBV2 and TRBJ1-6; the D is unclear. CDR1 and CDR2 from the germline V gene are SNHLY and FYNNEI. The CDR3 totals 17 residues. V gave up 5 bases and J gave up 0 bases, with 14 bases separating them.

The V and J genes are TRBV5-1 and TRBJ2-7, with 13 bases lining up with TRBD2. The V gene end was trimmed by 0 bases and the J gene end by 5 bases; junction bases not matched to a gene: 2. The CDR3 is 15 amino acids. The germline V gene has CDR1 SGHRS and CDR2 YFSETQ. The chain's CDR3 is CASSLGTSGSDEQYF. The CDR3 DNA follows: TGCGCCAGCAGCTTGGGGACTAGCGGGAGCGACGAGCAGTACTTC.

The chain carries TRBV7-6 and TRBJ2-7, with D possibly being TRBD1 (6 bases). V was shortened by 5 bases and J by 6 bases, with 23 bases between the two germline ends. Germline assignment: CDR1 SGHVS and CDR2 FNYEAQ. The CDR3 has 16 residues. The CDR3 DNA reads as TGTGCCAGCAGCCCCCTACAGGGTGTCGCCCAGAGCGAGCAGTACTTC. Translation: CASSPLQGVAQSEQYF. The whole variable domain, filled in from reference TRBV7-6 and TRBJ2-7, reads GAGVSQSPRYKVTKRGQDVALRCDPISGHVSLYWYRQALGQGPEFLTYFNYEAQQDKSGLPNDRFSAERPEGSISTLTIQRTEQRDSAMYRCASSPLQGVAQSEQYFGPGTRLTVT.